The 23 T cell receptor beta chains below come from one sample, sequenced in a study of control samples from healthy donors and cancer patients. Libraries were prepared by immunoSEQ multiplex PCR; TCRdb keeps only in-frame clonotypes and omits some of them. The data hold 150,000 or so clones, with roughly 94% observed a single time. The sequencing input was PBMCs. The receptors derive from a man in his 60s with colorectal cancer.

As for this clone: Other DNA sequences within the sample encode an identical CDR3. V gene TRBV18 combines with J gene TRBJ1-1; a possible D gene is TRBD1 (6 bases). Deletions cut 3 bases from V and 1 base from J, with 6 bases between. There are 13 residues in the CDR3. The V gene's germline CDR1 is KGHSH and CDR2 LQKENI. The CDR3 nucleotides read TGTGCCAGCTCACCGGGACAGAACACTGAAGCTTTCTTT. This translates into CASSPGQNTEAFF.

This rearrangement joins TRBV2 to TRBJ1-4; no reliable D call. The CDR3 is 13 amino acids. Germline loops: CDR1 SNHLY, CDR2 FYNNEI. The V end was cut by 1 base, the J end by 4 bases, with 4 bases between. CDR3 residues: CASSEGFNEKLFF. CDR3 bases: TGTGCCAGCAGTGAAGGATTTAATGAAAAACTGTTTTTT. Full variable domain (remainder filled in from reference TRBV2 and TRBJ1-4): EPEVTQTPSHQVTQMGQEVILRCVPISNHLYFYWYRQILGQKVEFLVSFYNNEISEKSEIFDDQFSVERPDGSNFTLKIRSTKLEDSAMYFCASSEGFNEKLFFGSGTQLSVL.

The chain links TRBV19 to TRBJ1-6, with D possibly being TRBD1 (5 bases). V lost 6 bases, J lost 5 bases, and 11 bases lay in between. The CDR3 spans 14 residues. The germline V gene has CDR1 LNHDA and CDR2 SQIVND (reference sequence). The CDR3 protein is CASSPRGDNSPLHF. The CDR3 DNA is TGTGCCAGTAGCCCACGGGGGGATAATTCACCCCTCCACTTT.

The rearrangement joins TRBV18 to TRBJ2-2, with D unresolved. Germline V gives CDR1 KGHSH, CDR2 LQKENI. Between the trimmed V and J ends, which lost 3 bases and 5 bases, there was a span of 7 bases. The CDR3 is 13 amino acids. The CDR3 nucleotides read TGTGCCAGCTCACCCCCAGGAACCGGGGAGCTGTTTTTT. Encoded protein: CASSPPGTGELFF.

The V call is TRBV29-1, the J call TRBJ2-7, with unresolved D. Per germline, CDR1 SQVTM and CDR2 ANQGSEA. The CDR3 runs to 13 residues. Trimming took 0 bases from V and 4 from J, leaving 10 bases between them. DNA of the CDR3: TGCAGCGTTGAAGAAACGACAAGTTACGAGCAGTACTTC. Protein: CSVEETTSYEQYF.

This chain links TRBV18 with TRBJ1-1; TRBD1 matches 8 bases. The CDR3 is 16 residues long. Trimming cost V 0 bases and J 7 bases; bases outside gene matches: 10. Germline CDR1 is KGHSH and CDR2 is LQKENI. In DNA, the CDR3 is TGTGCCAGCTCACCACCTACCGGGACAGGAGCGAGTGAAGCTTTCTTT. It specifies CASSPPTGTGASEAFF.

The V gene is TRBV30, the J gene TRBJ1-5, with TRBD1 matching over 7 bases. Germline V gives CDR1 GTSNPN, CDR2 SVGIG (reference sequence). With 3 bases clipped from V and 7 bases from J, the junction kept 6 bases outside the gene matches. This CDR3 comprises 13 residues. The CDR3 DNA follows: TGTGCCTGGAGAGGACAGGCTGGACAGCCCCAGCATTTT. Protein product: CAWRGQAGQPQHF.

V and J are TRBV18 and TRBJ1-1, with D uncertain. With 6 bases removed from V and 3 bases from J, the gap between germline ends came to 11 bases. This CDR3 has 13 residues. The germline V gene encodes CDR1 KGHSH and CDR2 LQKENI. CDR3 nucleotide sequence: TGTGCCAGCTCTACTGGGGAAGACACTGAAGCTTTCTTT. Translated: CASSTGEDTEAFF.

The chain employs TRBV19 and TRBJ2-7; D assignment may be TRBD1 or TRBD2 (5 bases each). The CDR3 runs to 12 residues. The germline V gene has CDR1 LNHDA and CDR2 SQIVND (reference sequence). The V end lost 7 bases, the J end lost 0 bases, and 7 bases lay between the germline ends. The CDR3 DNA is TGTGCCAGTATGGGACCCTCCTACGAGCAGTACTTC. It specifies CASMGPSYEQYF.

As DNA, the CDR3 is TGTGCCAGCAGTTATTCACTGAGGGGAAACACCATATATTTT. This codes for CASSYSLRGNTIYF. The chain employs TRBV6-5 and TRBJ1-3, with D hard to call. Germline V gene sequence: CDR1 MNHEY, CDR2 SVGAGI. This CDR3 is built from 14 residues. V lost 3 bases, J lost 4 bases, and 10 bases lay in between.

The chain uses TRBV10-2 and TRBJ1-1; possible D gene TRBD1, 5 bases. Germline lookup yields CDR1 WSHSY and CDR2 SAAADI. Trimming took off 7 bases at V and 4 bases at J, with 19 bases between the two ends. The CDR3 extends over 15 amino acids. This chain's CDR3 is CASISGTGSSTEAFF. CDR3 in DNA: TGCGCCAGCATATCCGGGACGGGCTCAAGCACTGAAGCTTTCTTT.

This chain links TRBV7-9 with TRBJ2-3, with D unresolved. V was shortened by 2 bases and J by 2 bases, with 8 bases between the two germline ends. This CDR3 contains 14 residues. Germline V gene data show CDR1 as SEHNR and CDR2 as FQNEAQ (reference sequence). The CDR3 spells CASSLILSTDTQYF. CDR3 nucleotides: TGTGCCAGCAGCTTAATCTTGTCCACAGATACGCAGTATTTT. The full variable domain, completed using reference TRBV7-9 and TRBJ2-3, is DTGVSQNPRHKITKRGQNVTFRCDPISEHNRLYWYRQTLGQGPEFLTYFQNEAQLEKSRLLSDRFSAERPKGSFSTLEIQRTEQGDSAMYLCASSLILSTDTQYFGPGTRLTVL.

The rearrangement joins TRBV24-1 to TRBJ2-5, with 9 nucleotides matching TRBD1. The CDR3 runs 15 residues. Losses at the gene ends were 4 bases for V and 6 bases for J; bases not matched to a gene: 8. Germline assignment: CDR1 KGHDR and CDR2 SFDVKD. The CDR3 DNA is TGTGCCACCAGTGACCCCGGGACAGGGCTAAAGACCCAGTACTTC. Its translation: CATSDPGTGLKTQYF.

DNA of the CDR3: TGTGCCAGCAGCTTAACCGGGGAGAATTCACCCCTCCACTTT. This encodes CASSLTGENSPLHF. The V call is TRBV7-6, the J call TRBJ1-6; D not resolved. Trimming pared 2 bases from V and 7 bases from J, leaving 9 bases between. Germline V gene sequence: CDR1 SGHVS, CDR2 FNYEAQ. There are 14 residues in the CDR3.

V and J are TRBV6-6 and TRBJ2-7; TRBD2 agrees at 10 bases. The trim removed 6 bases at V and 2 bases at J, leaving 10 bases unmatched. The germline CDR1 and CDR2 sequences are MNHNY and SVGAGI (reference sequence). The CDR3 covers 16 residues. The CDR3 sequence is CASSPPLAGDPYEQYF. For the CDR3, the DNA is TGTGCCAGCAGCCCACCCCTAGCGGGGGACCCCTACGAGCAGTACTTC.

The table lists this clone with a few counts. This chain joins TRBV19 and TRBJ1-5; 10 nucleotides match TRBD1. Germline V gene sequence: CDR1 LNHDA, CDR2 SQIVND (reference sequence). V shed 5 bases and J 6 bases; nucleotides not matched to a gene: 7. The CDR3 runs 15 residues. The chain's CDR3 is CASSPGTGVVQPQHF. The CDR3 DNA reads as TGTGCCAGTAGTCCCGGGACAGGGGTTGTTCAGCCCCAGCATTTT.

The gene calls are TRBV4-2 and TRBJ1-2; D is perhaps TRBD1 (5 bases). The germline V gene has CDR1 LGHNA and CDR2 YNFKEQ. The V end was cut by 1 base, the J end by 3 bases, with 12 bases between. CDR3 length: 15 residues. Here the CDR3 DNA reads TGTGCCAGCAGCCAAGCGGGGACGGGGGACTATGGCTACACCTTC. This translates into CASSQAGTGDYGYTF.

CDR3 in DNA: TGTGCCAGCAGCTTAGACCCGGACTTGGGAAAACTGTTTTTT. Amino acid sequence: CASSLDPDLGKLFF. This chain joins TRBV11-2 and TRBJ1-4; D ambiguous. Trimming pared 0 bases from V and 10 bases from J, leaving 12 bases between. This CDR3 has 14 residues. CDR1 and CDR2 (germline): SGHAT, FQNNGV.

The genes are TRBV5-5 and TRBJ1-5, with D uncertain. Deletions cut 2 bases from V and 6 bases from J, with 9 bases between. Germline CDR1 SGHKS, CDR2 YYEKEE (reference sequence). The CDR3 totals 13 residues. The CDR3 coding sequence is TGTGCCAGCAGCTTATCGGGGAGTCAGCCCCAGCATTTT. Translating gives CASSLSGSQPQHF.

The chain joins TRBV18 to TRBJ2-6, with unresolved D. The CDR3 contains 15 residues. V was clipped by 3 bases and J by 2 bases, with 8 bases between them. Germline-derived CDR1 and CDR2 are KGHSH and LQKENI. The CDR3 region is CASSPKIAGANVLTF. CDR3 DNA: TGTGCCAGCTCACCTAAGATAGCTGGGGCCAACGTCCTGACTTTC. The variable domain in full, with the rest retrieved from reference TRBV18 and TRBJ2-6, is NAGVMQNPRHLVRRRGQEARLRCSPMKGHSHVYWYRQLPEEGLKFMVYLQKENIIDESGMPKERFSAEFPKEGPSILRIQQVVRGDSAAYFCASSPKIAGANVLTFGAGSRLTVL.

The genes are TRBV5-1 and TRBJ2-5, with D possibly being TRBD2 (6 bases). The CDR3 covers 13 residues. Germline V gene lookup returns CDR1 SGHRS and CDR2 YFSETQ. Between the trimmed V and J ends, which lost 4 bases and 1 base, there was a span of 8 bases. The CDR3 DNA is TGCGCCAGCAGCCGGGGACTCCAAGAGACCCAGTACTTC. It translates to CASSRGLQETQYF.

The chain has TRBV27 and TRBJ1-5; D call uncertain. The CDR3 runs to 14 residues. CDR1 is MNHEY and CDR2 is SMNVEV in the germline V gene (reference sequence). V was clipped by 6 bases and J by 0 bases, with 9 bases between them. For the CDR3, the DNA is TGTGCCAGCAGGGAGACGGATAGCAATCAGCCCCAGCATTTT. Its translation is CASRETDSNQPQHF.

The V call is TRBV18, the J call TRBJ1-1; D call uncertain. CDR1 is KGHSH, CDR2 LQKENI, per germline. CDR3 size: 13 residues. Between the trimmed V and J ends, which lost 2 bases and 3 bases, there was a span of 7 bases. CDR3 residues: CASSPGEYTEAFF. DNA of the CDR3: TGTGCCAGCTCACCAGGGGAGTACACTGAAGCTTTCTTT.